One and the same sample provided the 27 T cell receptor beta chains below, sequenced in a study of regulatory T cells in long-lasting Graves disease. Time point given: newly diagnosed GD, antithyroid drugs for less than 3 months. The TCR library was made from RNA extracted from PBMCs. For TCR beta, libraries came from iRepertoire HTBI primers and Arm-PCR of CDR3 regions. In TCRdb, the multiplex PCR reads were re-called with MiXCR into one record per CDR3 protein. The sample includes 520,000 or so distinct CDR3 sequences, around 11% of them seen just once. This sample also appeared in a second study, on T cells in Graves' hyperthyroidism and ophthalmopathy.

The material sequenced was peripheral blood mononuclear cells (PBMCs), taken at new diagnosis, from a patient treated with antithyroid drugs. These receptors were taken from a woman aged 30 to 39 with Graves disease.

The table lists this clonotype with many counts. CDR3 DNA: TGTGCCAGCAGTTACACTAGCGCTAGCTCCTACAATGAGCAGTTCTTC. As protein: CASSYTSASSYNEQFF. The chain couples TRBV28 to TRBJ2-1, with 7 nucleotides matching TRBD2. The length of the CDR3 is 16 residues. The trim removed 4 bases at V and 0 bases at J, leaving 6 bases unmatched. In germline, CDR1 is MDHEN, CDR2 SYDVKM.

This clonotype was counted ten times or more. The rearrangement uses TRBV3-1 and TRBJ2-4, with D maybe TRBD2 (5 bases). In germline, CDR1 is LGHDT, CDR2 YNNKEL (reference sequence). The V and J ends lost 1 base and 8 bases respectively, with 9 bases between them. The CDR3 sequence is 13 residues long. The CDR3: CASSQGSGDIQYF. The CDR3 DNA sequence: TGTGCCAGCAGCCAAGGTTCCGGGGACATTCAGTACTTC.

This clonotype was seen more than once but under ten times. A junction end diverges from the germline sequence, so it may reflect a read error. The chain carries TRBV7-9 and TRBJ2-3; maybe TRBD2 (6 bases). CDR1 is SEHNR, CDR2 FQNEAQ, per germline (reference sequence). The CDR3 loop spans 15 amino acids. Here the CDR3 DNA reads TGCGCCAGCAGCTTAACCGGGAGCCTCACAGATACGCAGTATTTT. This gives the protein CASSLTGSLTDTQYF. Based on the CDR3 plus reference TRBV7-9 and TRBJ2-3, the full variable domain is DTGVSQNPRHKITKRGQNVTFRCDPISEHNRLYWYRQTLGQGPEFLTYFQNEAQLEKSRLLSDRFSAERPKGSFSTLEIQRTEQGDSAMYLCASSLTGSLTDTQYFGPGTRLTVL.

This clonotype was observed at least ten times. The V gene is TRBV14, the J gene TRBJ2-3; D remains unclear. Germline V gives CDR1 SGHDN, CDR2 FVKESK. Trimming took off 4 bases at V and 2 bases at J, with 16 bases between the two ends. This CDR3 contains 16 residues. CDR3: CASSRKAYRSTDTQYF. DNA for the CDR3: TGTGCCAGCAGCCGAAAAGCCTACCGATCCACAGATACGCAGTATTTT.

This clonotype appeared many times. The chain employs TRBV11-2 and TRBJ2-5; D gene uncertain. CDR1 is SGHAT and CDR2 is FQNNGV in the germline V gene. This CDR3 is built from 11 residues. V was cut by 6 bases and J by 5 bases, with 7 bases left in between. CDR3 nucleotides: TGTGCCAGCAGTGTAGGGGAGACCCAGTACTTC. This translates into CASSVGETQYF.

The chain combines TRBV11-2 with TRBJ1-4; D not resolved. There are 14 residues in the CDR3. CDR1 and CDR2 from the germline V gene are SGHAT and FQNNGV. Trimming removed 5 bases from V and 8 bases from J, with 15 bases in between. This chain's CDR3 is CASSPTGRPEKLFF. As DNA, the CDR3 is TGTGCCAGCAGCCCCACGGGGAGACCAGAAAAACTGTTTTTT.

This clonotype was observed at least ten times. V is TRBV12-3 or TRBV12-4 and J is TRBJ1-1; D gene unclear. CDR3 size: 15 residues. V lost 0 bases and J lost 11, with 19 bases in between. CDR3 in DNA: TGTGCCAGCAGTTTAGCGGAGAGTACCGGGAAAGCGGCTTTCTTT. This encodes CASSLAESTGKAAFF.

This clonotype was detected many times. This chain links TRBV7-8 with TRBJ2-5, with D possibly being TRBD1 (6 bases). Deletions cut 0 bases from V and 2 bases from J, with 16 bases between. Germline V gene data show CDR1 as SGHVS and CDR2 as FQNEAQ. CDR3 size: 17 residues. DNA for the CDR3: TGTGCCAGCAGCTTAGCGCTGACAGGACCCTTTCAAGAGACCCAGTACTTC. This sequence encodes CASSLALTGPFQETQYF. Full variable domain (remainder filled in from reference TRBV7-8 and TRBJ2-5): GAGVSQSPRYKVAKRGQDVALRCDPISGHVSLFWYQQALGQGPEFLTYFQNEAQLDKSGLPSDRFFAERPEGSVSTLKIQRTQQEDSAVYLCASSLALTGPFQETQYFGPGTRLLVL.

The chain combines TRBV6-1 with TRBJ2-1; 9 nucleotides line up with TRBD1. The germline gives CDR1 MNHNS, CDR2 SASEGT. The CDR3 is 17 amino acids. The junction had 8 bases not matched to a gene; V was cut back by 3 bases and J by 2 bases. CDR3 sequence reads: CASSDSSGTGTYNEQFF. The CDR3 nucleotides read TGTGCCAGCAGTGACTCCTCCGGGACAGGGACCTACAATGAGCAGTTCTTC.

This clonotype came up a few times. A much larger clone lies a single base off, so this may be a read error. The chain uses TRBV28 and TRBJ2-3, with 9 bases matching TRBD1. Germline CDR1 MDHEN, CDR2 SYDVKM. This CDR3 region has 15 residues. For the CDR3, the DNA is TGTGCCGGCAGTCAGCAGGGACAGGGTAAAGATACGCAGTATTTT. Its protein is CAGSQQGQGKDTQYF.

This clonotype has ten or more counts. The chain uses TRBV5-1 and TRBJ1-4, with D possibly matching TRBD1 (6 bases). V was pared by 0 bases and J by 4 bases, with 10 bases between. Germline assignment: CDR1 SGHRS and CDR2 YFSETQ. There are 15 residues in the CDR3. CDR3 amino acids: CASSLEGGDNEKLFF. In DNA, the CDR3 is TGCGCCAGCAGCTTGGAAGGGGGAGATAATGAAAAACTGTTTTTT.

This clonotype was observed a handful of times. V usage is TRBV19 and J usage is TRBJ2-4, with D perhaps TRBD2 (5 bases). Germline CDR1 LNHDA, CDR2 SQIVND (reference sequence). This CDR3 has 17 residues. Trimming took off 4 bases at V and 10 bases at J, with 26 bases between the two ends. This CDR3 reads CASSKAPVTILSRIQYF. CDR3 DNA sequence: TGTGCCAGTAGTAAGGCCCCGGTGACTATCCTTTCTCGGATTCAGTACTTC.

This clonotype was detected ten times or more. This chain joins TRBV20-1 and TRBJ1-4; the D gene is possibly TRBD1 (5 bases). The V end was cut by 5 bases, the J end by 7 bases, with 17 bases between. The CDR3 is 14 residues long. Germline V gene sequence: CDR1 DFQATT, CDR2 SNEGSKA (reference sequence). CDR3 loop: CSAGTGPGTEKLFF. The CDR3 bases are TGCAGTGCTGGAACGGGCCCTGGGACTGAAAAACTGTTTTTT.

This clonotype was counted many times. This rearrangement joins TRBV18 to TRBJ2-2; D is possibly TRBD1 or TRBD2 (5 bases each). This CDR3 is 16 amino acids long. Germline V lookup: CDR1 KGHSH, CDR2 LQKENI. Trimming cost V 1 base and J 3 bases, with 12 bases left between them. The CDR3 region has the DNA TGTGCCAGCTCACCACTTACAGGAGGAGACACCGGGGAGCTGTTTTTT. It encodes CASSPLTGGDTGELFF.

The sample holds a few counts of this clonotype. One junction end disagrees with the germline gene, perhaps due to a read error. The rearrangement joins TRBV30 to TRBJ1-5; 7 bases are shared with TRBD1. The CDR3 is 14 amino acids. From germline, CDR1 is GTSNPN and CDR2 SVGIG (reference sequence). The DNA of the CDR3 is TGTGCCTGGAGACCACAGGGGAGAAATCAGCACCAGCATTTT. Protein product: CAWRPQGRNQHQHF.

The CDR3 sequence: CASSLRDRYTDTQYF. Here the CDR3 DNA reads TGCGCCAGCAGTCTCCGGGACAGATACACAGATACGCAGTATTTT. This sequence joins TRBV5-1 and TRBJ2-3, with 7 bases matching TRBD1. The CDR3 has 15 amino acids. CDR1 and CDR2 (germline): SGHRS, YFSETQ. With V trimmed by 5 bases and J by 2 bases, 8 bases remained unmatched.

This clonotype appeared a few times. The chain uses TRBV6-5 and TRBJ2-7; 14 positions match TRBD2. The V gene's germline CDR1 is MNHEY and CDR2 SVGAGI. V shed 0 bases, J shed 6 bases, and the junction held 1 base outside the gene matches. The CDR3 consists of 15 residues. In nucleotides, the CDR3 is TGTGCCAGCAGTTACTCTGGACTAGCGGGAGGCGAGCAGTACTTC. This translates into CASSYSGLAGGEQYF.

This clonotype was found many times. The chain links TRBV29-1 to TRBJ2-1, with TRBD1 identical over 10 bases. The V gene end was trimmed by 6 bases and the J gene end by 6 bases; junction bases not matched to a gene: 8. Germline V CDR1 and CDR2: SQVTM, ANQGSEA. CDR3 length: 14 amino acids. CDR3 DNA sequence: TGCAGCGTATTCGGGACAGGGGAATTCAATGAGCAGTTCTTC. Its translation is CSVFGTGEFNEQFF.

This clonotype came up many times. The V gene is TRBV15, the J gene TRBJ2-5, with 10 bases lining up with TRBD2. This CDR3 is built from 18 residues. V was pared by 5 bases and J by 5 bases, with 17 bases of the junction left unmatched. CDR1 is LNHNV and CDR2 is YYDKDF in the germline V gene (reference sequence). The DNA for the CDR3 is TGTGCCACCAGCGAATCGAAGGGGCCTAGCGGGAGTTTGGAGACCCAGTACTTC. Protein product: CATSESKGPSGSLETQYF. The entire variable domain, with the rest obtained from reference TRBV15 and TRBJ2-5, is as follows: DAMVIQNPRYQVTQFGKPVTLSCSQTLNHNVMYWYQQKSSQAPKLLFHYYDKDFNNEADTPDNFQSRRPNTSFCFLDIRSPGLGDTAMYLCATSESKGPSGSLETQYFGPGTRLLVL.

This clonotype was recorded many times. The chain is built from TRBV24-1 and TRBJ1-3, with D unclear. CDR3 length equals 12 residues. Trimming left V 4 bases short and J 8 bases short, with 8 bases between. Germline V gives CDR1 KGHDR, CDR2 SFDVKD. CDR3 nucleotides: TGTGCCACCAGTGAACTTGGGGACACCATATATTTT. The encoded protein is CATSELGDTIYF.

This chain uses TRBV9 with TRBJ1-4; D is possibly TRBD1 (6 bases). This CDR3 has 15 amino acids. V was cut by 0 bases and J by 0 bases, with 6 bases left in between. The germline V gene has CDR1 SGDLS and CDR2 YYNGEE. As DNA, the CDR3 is TGTGCCAGCAGCGTAGGGACAGCAACTAATGAAAAACTGTTTTTT. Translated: CASSVGTATNEKLFF.

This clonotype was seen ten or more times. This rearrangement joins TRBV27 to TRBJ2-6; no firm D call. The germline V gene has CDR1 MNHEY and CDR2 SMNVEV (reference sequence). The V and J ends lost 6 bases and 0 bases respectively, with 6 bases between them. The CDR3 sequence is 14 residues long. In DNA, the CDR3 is TGTGCCAGCAGGCTGTCCTCTGGGGCCAACGTCCTGACTTTC. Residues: CASRLSSGANVLTF.

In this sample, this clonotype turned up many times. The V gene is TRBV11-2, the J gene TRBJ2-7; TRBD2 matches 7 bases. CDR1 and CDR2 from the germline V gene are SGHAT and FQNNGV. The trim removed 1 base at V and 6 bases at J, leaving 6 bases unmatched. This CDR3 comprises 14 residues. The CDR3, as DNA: TGTGCCAGCAGCTTAGTCCCGACTAGCTTCGAGCAGTACTTC. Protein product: CASSLVPTSFEQYF.

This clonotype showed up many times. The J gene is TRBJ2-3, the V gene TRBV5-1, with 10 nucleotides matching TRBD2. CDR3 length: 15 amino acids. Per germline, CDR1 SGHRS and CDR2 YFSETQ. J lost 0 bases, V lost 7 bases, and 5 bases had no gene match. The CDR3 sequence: CASAGLAESTDTQYF. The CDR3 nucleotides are TGCGCCAGCGCCGGACTAGCGGAGAGCACAGATACGCAGTATTTT.

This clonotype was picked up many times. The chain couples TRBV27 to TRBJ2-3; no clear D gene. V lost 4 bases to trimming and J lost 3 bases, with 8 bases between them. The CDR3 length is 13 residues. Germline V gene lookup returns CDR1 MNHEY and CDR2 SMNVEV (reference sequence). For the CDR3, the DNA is TGTGCCAGCAGTTGGAAAGGGACAGATACGCAGTATTTT. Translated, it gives CASSWKGTDTQYF.

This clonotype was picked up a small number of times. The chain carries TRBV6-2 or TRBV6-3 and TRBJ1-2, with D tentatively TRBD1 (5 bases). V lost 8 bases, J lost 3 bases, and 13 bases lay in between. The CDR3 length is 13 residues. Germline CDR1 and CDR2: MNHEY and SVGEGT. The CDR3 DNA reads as TGTGCCAGCGGGATGAGGGGTTACTATGGCTACACCTTC. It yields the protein CASGMRGYYGYTF.

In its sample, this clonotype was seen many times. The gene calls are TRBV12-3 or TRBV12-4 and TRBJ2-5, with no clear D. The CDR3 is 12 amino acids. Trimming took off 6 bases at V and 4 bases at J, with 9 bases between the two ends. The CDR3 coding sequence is TGTGCCAGCAGCCTCTACGGAGAGACCCAGTACTTC. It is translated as CASSLYGETQYF.